One T cell receptor (beta chain) is described in this entry. Antigen unknown. Trimming cost V 5 bases and J 8 bases, with 12 bases left between them. There are 12 residues in the CDR3. From germline, CDR1 is LNHDA and CDR2 SQIVND (reference sequence). This entry is derived from a study of OX40 agonist ivuxolimab in advanced cancers. For the study at large: Cohort: about 82% men, mean age approximately 66, aged about 20 to 90. Study findings and constraints: CD8+ T cells were the subset that, on average, had more expanded clones than CD4+. At 0.1 to 3.0 mg/kg, CD4+ and CD8+ blood T cells expanded clonally by week 6.

Researchers took blood at baseline, on cycle 4 day 1, and on cycle 7 day 1. Produced via immunoSEQ multiplex PCR; TCRdb's table is partial and in-frame only. Here the sample spans tens of thousands of clones, about 88% being singletons. The chain uses TRBV19 and TRBJ1-2; maybe TRBD1 (6 bases). The sample in question was CD4+ or CD8+ T cells sorted from blood, obtained in a trial of the OX40 agonist ivuxolimab. This clonotype was obtained from an adult with an advanced solid tumor such as melanoma, head and neck, liver or kidney cancer. The CDR3 DNA reads as TGTGCCAGTAGTGTTACAGGGAGAGGCTACACCTTC. Its protein is CASSVTGRGYTF.